The T cell receptor beta chain under discussion was sequenced for a study of blood T cells in healthy people across ages. This clonotype was recorded a few times. A second about 6 to 11 cycle PCR used barcoded and J-beta primers. Each CDR3 protein gets one entry after TCRdb re-called the 5' RACE reads with MiXCR. This sample has 750,000 to 950,000 distinct CDR3 sequences; about 28% occur once, and the top ten carry 10%. V lost 4 bases to trimming and J lost 5 bases, with 14 bases between them. This CDR3 spans 14 amino acids. Germline-derived CDR1 and CDR2 are MDHEN and SYDVKM. The sample was also reused in another study, on T cells of mothers and their children. That paper adds: All donors were healthy and Caucasian; they were a few mothers and their six children. Slightly higher, non-significant overlap characterized related mother-child pairs relative to unrelated pairs.

The sequenced sample consisted of blood. The receptor was isolated from a woman aged 40 to 50 in good health. The chain has TRBV28 and TRBJ2-5; either TRBD1 or TRBD2 may supply D (5 bases each). This CDR3 reads CASSSGTYGETQYF. CDR3 nucleotides: TGTGCCAGCAGTTCGGGGACCTACGGGGAGACCCAGTACTTC. The full variable domain, completed using reference TRBV28 and TRBJ2-5, is DVKVTQSSRYLVKRTGEKVFLECVQDMDHENMFWYRQDPGLGLRLIYFSYDVKMKEKGDIPEGYSVSREKKERFSLILESASTNQTSMYLCASSSGTYGETQYFGPGTRLLVL.